This is a list of T cell receptor beta chains from one sample in a study of shared clonotypes between healthy human individuals. Data came from immunoSEQ multiplex PCR; TCRdb stores just in-frame clones and leaves some out. In the table there are 2 million to 2.5 million clones, approximately 95% of which are singletons. The source material was naive CD4+ T cells from PBMCs. The receptors originated from a man between 18 and 35 years old in good health. Some clones in this sample may be carry-over from other donors' samples. Both conserved end residues are part of each CDR3. The D gene is left open where the match is weak. Only some rows state a clone size, as once, few, many or a class for expanded clones.

TRBV28	TRBJ1-3	.	.	TGTGCCAGCAGACGGACTACCCGGTACACCATATATTTT	CASRRTTRYTIYF
TRBV28	TRBJ1-4	TRBD1	.	TGTGCCAGCAGTCCCGGGACAGGGGGCGATGAAAAACTGTTTTTT	CASSPGTGGDEKLFF
TRBV7-9	TRBJ2-7	TRBD2	once	TGTGCCAGCAGCCCGCTAGGGGAGGGTATCTACGAGCAGTACTTC	CASSPLGEGIYEQYF
TRBV7-2	TRBJ2-5	.	.	TGTGCCAGCAGCTTATTCGGGAATCAAAACCAAGAGACCCAGTACTTC	CASSLFGNQNQETQYF
TRBV5-1	TRBJ2-2	.	.	TGCGCCAGCAGGATAGGGACGCCCACGGCCGGGGAGCTGTTTTTT	CASRIGTPTAGELFF
TRBV6-1	TRBJ2-3	.	.	TGTGCCAGCAGTACAGGGACTATCAGAGGTACGCAGTATTTT	CASSTGTIRGTQYF
TRBV7-3	TRBJ2-2	TRBD2	.	TGTGCCAGCAGCTTATTTCCGGCAGGGGGACTAGCGGGAGGGCCGGGAACCGGGGAGCTGTTTTTT	CASSLFPAGGLAGGPGTGELFF
TRBV28	TRBJ2-7	.	.	TGTGCCAGCAGCTCGTCCTGGGCCGAGCAGTACTTC	CASSSSWAEQYF
TRBV7-9	TRBJ1-4	.	.	TGTGCCAGCAGCTTCTCCGGGTTAAGTGAAAAACTGTTTTTT	CASSFSGLSEKLFF
TRBV28	TRBJ2-7	.	.	TGTGCCAGCAGTTCCTCAGACTCAATCTGGGGGTACGAGCAGTACTTC	CASSSSDSIWGYEQYF
TRBV7-2	TRBJ2-1	TRBD2	.	TGTGCCAGCAGCTTAGTTGGCGGGAGGGCCTACAATGAGCAGTTCTTC	CASSLVGGRAYNEQFF
TRBV27	TRBJ2-1	TRBD2	once	TGTGCCAGCAGTTTAGTTTGGGAGGGCGCCTACAATGAGCAGTTCTTC	CASSLVWEGAYNEQFF
TRBV7-2	TRBJ2-2	.	.	TGTGCCAGCAGCTCGAGGGCACCCGGGGAGCTGTTTTTT	CASSSRAPGELFF